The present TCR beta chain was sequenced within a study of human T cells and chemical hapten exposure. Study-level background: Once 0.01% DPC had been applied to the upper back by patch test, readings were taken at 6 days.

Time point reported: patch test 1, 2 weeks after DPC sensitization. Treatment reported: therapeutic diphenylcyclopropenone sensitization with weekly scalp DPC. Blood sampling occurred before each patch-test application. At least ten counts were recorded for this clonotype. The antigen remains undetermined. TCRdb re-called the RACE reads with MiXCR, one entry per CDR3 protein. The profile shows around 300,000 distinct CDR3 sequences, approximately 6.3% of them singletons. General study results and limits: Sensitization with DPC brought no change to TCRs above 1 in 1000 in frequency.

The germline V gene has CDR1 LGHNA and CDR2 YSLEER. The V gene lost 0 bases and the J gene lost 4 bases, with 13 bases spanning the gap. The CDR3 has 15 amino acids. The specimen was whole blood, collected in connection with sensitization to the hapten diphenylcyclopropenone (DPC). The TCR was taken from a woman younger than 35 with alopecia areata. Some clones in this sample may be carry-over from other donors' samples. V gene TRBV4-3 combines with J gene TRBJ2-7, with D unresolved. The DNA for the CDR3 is TGCGCCAGCAGCCAAGAGGTCCAGGCCCGATACGAGCAGTACTTC. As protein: CASSQEVQARYEQYF.